This T cell receptor (beta chain) was captured in a study of Ad26.COV2.S vaccination and SARS-CoV-2 variants (dated by TCRdb to the early 2020s). Broadly, across the study: Vaccine-arm donors were drawn from COV1001, a multicentre, randomized, double-blind, placebo-controlled phase I-IIa trial of Ad26.COV2.S in healthy adults. Ad26.COV2.S was administered intramuscularly at a dose of 5x10^10 or 1x10^11 viral particles, either as one shot or as two shots given 56 days apart. Sequencing of the TCRbeta repertoire served to evaluate the specificity and breadth of SARS-CoV-2-reactive T cell receptors following Ad26.COV2.S vaccination. The TCR-sequenced set comprised approximately 32 samples: around 20 Ad26.COV2.S vaccine recipients, 5 placebo recipients and 8 SARS-CoV-2 convalescent individuals. Trial participants were randomized into five groups of five: low-dose or high-dose Ad26.COV2.S given once or twice, or placebo on both occasions. Investigators did not know the trial group allocation while performing experiments and assessing outcomes.

At the junction V is shortened by 5 bases and J by 0 bases, with 5 bases in between. The CDR3 runs 12 amino acids, cysteine and phenylalanine included. The CDR3 DNA has 36 bases and is translated from base 1. The germline V gene encodes CDR1 SGHAT and CDR2 FQNNGV. Broad study findings and their caveats: Spike-specific TCR breadth was higher in Ad26.COV2.S recipients than in placebo recipients (P = 0.0014). The study was not powered for comparison of responses between vaccine doses or regimens. According to the authors, total T cell responses may have been underestimated by the TCR breadth and depth analyses. Substantial breadth of spike-specific CD8+ and CD4+ T cell responses was reported after vaccination. Non-spike TCR breadth was comparable between vaccine and placebo recipients, consistent with the vaccine containing only spike.

Read against the paper, the sample's treatment or condition label means: 15 to 20 received Ad26.COV2.S at low or high dose, single or two shots; 5 received placebo; per-sample allocation not given. Repertoires of vaccine and placebo recipients were sequenced from samples collected on day 63 after the first injection. In Cohort 1b, around 25 adults aged 18-55 years were enrolled at a single site in Boston, USA, between 29 July and 7 August 2020. As a vaccine, Ad26.COV2.S was a replication-incompetent adenovirus type 26 vector that expressed a prefusion-stabilized SARS-CoV-2 spike protein derived from the original Wuhan strain. TCRbeta CDR3 regions were sequenced with the immunoSEQ Assay. After extraction, genomic DNA underwent amplification by bias-controlled multiplex PCR, followed by high-throughput sequencing. On the study's bioinformatics: Collapsing and filtering of sequences were performed to quantify the absolute abundance of each unique TCRbeta CDR3 region. T cell fraction was estimated by normalizing TCRbeta template counts to usable DNA, which was measured by amplifying reference genes present in all nucleated cells. Repertoire TCRs were annotated as SARS-CoV-2-specific when V gene, CDR3 amino acid sequence and J gene were exactly matched to a known reactive TCR set. The reference SARS-CoV-2 TCR set came from MIRA and was filtered for enrichment in COVID-19-positive ImmuneCODE repertoires, removing public or cross-reactive TCRs. Using the MIRA antigens, annotated TCRs were further analysed by specific ORF or by position within an ORF. Breadth was defined as the number of annotated unique rearrangements divided by the total number of unique productive rearrangements, and depth was defined as the summed frequency of the annotated unique rearrangements. Two-sided Wilcoxon rank-sum tests were applied when comparing TCR breadth between groups. Here the immuneACCESS table is served through TCRdb, limited to in-frame sequences with V and J called. Missing clones are a known gap in these copies; in checked studies unresolved V genes cover under half, and the rest lacks a known reason. That table furnishes V, J and clone size, whereas the DNA furnished D and trimming. The sample table contains approximately 480,000 clones; only one count was recorded for around 90% of them. The top ten hold more than 10% of the sample.

In the case of this clone: What antigen it recognizes has not been identified. The sample holds no much larger clone one base away, and base qualities are not on file.

Source: peripheral blood, taken in a trial of Ad26.COV2.S vaccine versus placebo. The clonotype comes from a person between 18 and 59 years old who received the Ad26.COV2.S COVID-19 vaccine or a placebo. The chain couples TRBV11-2 to TRBJ2-7; no D segment can be confidently identified. The sequenced DNA is TGTGCCAGCAGCCCCGACTCCTACGAGCAGTACTTC. This translates into CASSPDSYEQYF.